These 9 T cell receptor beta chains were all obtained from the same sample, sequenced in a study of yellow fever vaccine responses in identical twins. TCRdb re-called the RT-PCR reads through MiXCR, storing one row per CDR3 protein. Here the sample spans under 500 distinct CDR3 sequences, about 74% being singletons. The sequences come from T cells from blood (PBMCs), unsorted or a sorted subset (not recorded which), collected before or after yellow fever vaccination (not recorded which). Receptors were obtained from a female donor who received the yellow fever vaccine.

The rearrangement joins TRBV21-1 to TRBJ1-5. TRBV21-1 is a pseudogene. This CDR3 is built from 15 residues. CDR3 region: CASSKANRGREPQHF. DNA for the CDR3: TGTGCCAGCAGCAAAGCGAATAGAGGGCGTGAGCCCCAGCATTTT.

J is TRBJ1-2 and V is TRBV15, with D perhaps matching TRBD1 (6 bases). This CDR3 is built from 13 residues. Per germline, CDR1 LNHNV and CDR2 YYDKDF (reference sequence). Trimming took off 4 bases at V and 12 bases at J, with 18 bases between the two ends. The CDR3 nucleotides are TGTGCCACCAGCATGCAACAGGGCCGGGGCCACACCTTC. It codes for CATSMQQGRGHTF.

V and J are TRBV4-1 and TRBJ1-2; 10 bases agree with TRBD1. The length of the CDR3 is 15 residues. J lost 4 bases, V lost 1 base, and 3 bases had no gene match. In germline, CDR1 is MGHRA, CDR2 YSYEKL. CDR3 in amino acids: CASSQGQGASYGYTF. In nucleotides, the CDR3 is TGCGCCAGCAGCCAAGGACAGGGGGCAAGCTATGGCTACACCTTC.

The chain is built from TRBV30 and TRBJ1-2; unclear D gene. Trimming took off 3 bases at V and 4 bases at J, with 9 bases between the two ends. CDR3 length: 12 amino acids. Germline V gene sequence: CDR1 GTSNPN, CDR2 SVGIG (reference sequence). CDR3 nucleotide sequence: TGTGCCTGGAGCTCCGGGAGCTATGGCTACACCTTC. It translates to CAWSSGSYGYTF.

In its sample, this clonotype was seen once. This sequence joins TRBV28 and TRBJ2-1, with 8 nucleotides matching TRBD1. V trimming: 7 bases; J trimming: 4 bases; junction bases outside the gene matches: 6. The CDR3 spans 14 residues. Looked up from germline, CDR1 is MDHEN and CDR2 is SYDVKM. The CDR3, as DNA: TGTGCCAGCAACAGGGGGACCTTTTACAATGAGCAGTTCTTC. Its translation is CASNRGTFYNEQFF.

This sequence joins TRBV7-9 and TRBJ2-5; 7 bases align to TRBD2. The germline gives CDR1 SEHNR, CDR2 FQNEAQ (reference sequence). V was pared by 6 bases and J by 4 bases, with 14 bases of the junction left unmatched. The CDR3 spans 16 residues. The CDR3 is CASRAEELADLETQYF. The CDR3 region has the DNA TGTGCCAGCAGGGCGGAGGAGCTAGCGGACCTAGAGACCCAGTACTTC.

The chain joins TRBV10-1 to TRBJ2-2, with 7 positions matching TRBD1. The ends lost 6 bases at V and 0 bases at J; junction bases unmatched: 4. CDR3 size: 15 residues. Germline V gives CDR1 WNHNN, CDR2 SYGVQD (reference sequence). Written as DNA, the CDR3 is TGCGCCAGCAGCCGGGACAGCTCGAACACCGGGGAGCTGTTTTTT. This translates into CASSRDSSNTGELFF.

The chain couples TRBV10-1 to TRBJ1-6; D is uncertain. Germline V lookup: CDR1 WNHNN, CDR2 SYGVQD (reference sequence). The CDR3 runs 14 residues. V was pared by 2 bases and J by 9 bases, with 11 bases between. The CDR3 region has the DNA TGCGCCAGCAGTGAGGGAAGGGATGCTTCACCCCTCCACTTT. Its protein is CASSEGRDASPLHF.

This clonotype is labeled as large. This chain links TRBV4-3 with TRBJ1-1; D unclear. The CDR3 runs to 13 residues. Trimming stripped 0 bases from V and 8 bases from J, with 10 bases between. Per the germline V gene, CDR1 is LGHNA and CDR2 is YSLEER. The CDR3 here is CASSQEAEREAFF. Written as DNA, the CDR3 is TGCGCCAGCAGCCAAGAGGCAGAACGAGAAGCTTTCTTT.